The clone carrying this TCR beta chain showed up just a few times. The data derive from a study of T cells in Graves' hyperthyroidism and ophthalmopathy. Recently diagnosed hyperthyroidism of less than 2 months' duration affected patients aged 18 to 65. Uncontrolled infection, other autoimmune disease, pregnancy or lactation led to exclusion. The CDR3 regions of TCR beta were amplified from RNA transcripts. In the first-round RT-PCR of the TCR CDR3, the HTBI primer set was used. Using its own MiXCR run on the multiplex PCR reads, TCRdb lists one record per CDR3 protein. The sample has a few hundred thousand distinct CDR3 sequences, roughly 14% seen once. This receptor was identified in a woman aged 18 to 35 with Graves' hyperthyroidism. The material sequenced was blood.

DNA for the CDR3: TGTGCCAGCAGGGAACAGGGGGCGCGAGAAAAACTGTTTTTT. As protein: CASREQGAREKLFF. The chain combines TRBV12-3 or TRBV12-4 with TRBJ1-4; TRBD1 aligns across 9 bases. J gave up 8 bases and V 6 bases, and 7 bases lay outside the gene matches. The CDR3 is 14 amino acids.